This record looks at one TCR beta chain sequence and its context. This entry comes from a study of control samples from healthy donors and cancer patients. The repertoire was sequenced with immunoSEQ multiplex PCR; TCRdb's copy has only in-frame clones and lacks some. The sample consists of approximately 90,000 clones, 90% to 95% of them appearing once. J was trimmed by 6 bases and V by 4 bases; bases with no gene match: 8. From germline, CDR1 is LNHDA and CDR2 SQIVND (reference sequence). The CDR3 totals 15 residues. This TCR came from a young woman in good health. The specimen sequenced was blood. The J gene is TRBJ1-5, the V gene TRBV19; 8 nucleotides line up with TRBD1. The CDR3 spells CASSKTGTGSQPQHF. As DNA, the CDR3 is TGTGCCAGTAGTAAGACCGGGACAGGCAGTCAGCCCCAGCATTTT.